The present T cell receptor beta chain was sequenced within a study of blood T cell repertoires in COVID-19 (dated by TCRdb to about 2020). For the study in its entirety: The collaborator samples originated in the United States, Italy and Spain and spanned the acute and convalescent phases of COVID-19. The material from the prospective study consisted of cDNA or gDNA derived from T cells, B-cell-depleted T cells, or PBMCs. Subjects who had been exposed to COVID-19, were actively infected with it, or had recovered from it provided the deeply sampled blood TCRbeta repertoires that made up the dataset. The repertoires were made available in a free public database intended to serve as a resource for research on the immune response to SARS-CoV-2. The samples were drawn from the first 160 participants of the ongoing ImmuneRACE study and from over 950 subjects provided by 6 global collaborators. Nearly every sample came with metadata listing a de-identified subject ID, COVID-19 status, age in years and sex. Where HLA class I and class II types were available, the types were taken from metadata supplied by the sample provider, not from assay-based typing.

The immunoSEQ Assay, a bias-controlled multiplex PCR, was used to amplify TCRbeta CDR3 regions from genomic DNA. In the authors' own workflow: Nucleated cell counts per sample were estimated from amplification of reference gene primers within the assay. To quantify the absolute abundance of each unique TCRbeta CDR3 rearrangement, sequence reads were collapsed and filtered. For each sample, productive Simpson clonality was calculated as the square root of Simpson's diversity index over productive rearrangements. Here the immuneACCESS table is served through TCRdb, limited to in-frame sequences with V and J called. Missing clones are a known gap in these copies; in checked studies unresolved V genes cover under half, and the rest lacks a known reason. V and J calls and clone size come straight from that table; D and trimming were deduced from the DNA. A total of a few hundred thousand clones appear in this sample, 75% to 85% of them only once. The leading ten clones occupy about 7.2% of the sample.

Comment on this clone: Its recognized antigen is unknown. No base-level quality is on record; no much larger clone is a single base apart.

Looking up the germline V gene yields CDR1 MNHEY and CDR2 SVGAGI. There are 12 amino acids in the CDR3, from cysteine to phenylalanine inclusive. This entry keeps only the CDR3 DNA: 36 bases, framed from base 1. The V and J ends are trimmed by 6 bases and 5 bases, leaving 10 bases between them. In the prospective study, participants were about 18 to 100 years old, resided in 24 geographic areas of the United States, and were enrolled through a virtual design. To assign participants to cohorts, the prospective study relied on clinical history that participants themselves reported in a screening survey and a study questionnaire. Each participant in the prospective study had whole blood, serum and a nasopharyngeal or oropharyngeal swab collected by mobile phlebotomists. Prospective study participants could optionally give additional blood draws and questionnaires over an approximately 2-month period. Before DNA extraction, prospective study blood samples were shipped either frozen or at room temperature.

Points the paper makes about the study in general: The quantity of clinical and demographic metadata differed by source and by participant and was supplied without curation.

The sample taken for sequencing was PBMCs or T cells enriched from blood (not recorded which). Rearrangement joined TRBV6-5 to TRBJ2-5; the D gene is perhaps TRBD1, from 6 matching bases. This sequence was found in a woman aged 35 to 49 with acute COVID-19. The CDR3 in this case is CASRQGGETQYF. The nucleotides are TGTGCCAGCAGACAGGGTGGCGAGACCCAGTACTTC.